This TCR beta chain was found in a study of OX40 agonist ivuxolimab in advanced cancers. About the study: Patients received the agonistic anti-OX40 (CD134) antibody ivuxolimab. Two patients with cutaneous melanoma and one with hepatocellular carcinoma, three in total, showed partial responses. Patients were treated with intravenous ivuxolimab, dosed at 0.01 to 10 mg/kg and infused every 2 weeks.

Study-wide points: Part of the nonresponder group also had normalized T-cell clonal expansion that was low.

Measured with immunoSEQ multiplex PCR; TCRdb has only the in-frame clones, and not every one. The sample carries tens of thousands of clones, 85% to 95% recorded once. With regard to this clone: Its antigen is not known.

Germline loops: CDR1 SGHVS, CDR2 FQNEAQ. The CDR3 has 16 residues. V was cut by 1 base and J by 0 bases, with 11 bases left in between. The gene calls are TRBV7-8 and TRBJ2-3, with D unresolved. This sequence was found in an adult with an advanced solid tumor such as melanoma, head and neck, liver or kidney cancer. The material sequenced was CD4+ or CD8+ T cells sorted from blood, taken in a trial of the OX40 agonist ivuxolimab. The CDR3 protein is CASSLDLASSTDTQYF. The CDR3 DNA sequence: TGTGCCAGCAGCTTAGACTTGGCGTCTAGCACAGATACGCAGTATTTT.